Listed below are T cell receptor beta chains from one sample, sequenced in a study of shared clonotypes between healthy human individuals. The data were produced by immunoSEQ multiplex PCR, yet TCRdb's version contains in-frame clones alone and is incomplete. Of around 1,000,000 clones listed, roughly 80% are singletons. Material: memory CD4+ T cells from PBMCs. These receptors were obtained from a man younger than 35 in good health. Some clones in this sample may be carry-over from other donors' samples. Both conserved end residues are part of each CDR3. Each record gives: clone size, D gene, J gene, V gene, CDR3 protein, CDR3 DNA. A D gene is named only where the DNA matches it firmly. Rows give clone size only sometimes, using once, few, many, or a class for an expanded clone.

>.|.|TRBJ2-1|TRBV19
CASSRRGVSAGTHEQFF
TGTGCCAGTAGTAGAAGAGGGGTCTCGGCCGGAACCCATGAGCAGTTCTTC
>.|.|TRBJ2-5|TRBV7-9
CASSWGREGTQYF
TGTGCCAGCAGCTGGGGGCGCGAGGGGACCCAGTACTTC
>.|.|TRBJ2-3|TRBV5-6
CASSPRFFGDTQYF
TGTGCCAGCAGCCCTCGGTTTTTTGGGGATACGCAGTATTTT
>once|.|TRBJ2-7|TRBV2
CASRANRASYEQYF
TGTGCCAGCAGGGCTAACAGGGCTTCCTACGAGCAGTACTTC
>.|.|TRBJ1-5|TRBV6-6
CASSPIGGSNQPQHF
TGTGCCAGCAGTCCTATTGGGGGGAGCAATCAGCCCCAGCATTTT
>once|TRBD1|TRBJ1-5|TRBV4-1
CASSWTGGDQPQHF
TGCGCCAGCAGCTGGACAGGGGGCGATCAGCCCCAGCATTTT
>.|.|TRBJ1-2|TRBV5-1
CASSLIRGMDGYTF
TGCGCCAGCAGCTTAATTAGGGGAATGGATGGCTACACCTTC
>.|.|TRBJ1-1|TRBV6-6
CASTQGGSLNTEAFF
TGTGCCAGCACCCAAGGCGGCAGCTTGAACACTGAAGCTTTCTTT
>.|.|TRBJ2-4|TRBV5-1
CASSLAGTRNDIQYF
TGCGCCAGCAGCTTGGCAGGGACACGGAACGACATTCAGTACTTC
>few|TRBD1|TRBJ2-3|TRBV10-3
CAISARTGLTSTDTQYF
TGTGCCATCAGTGCTAGGACAGGGCTAACTAGCACAGATACGCAGTATTTT
>.|.|TRBJ2-7|TRBV4-2
CASSQDLNVYEQYF
TGTGCCAGCAGCCAAGATCTAAACGTCTACGAGCAGTACTTC
>few|.|TRBJ2-3|TRBV21-1
CASSKAPGGMTQYF
TGTGCCAGCAGCAAAGCCCCAGGGGGTATGACGCAGTATTTT
>.|.|TRBJ2-2|TRBV7-2
CASSPLSGFRELFF
TGTGCCAGCAGCCCACTGAGCGGGTTCCGGGAGCTGTTTTTT
>few|.|TRBJ1-5|TRBV25-1
CASSESSTGGNQPQHF
TGTGCCAGCAGTGAATCCTCCACGGGGGGCAATCAGCCCCAGCATTTT
>.|.|TRBJ1-5|TRBV11-2
CASSLIGRFEGKNQPQHF
TGTGCCAGCAGCTTAATAGGGCGATTCGAGGGAAAAAATCAGCCCCAGCATTTT
>.|TRBD2|TRBJ2-1|TRBV4-3
CASSQELAGGTAYNEQFF
TGCGCCAGCAGCCAAGAACTAGCGGGAGGAACTGCCTACAATGAGCAGTTCTTC
>.|.|TRBJ1-5|TRBV4-1
CASSQGGAGPDQPQHF
TGCGCCAGCAGCCAAGGAGGGGCGGGTCCCGATCAGCCCCAGCATTTT
>.|.|TRBJ2-7|TRBV7-9
CASSLPTAQSEQYF
TGTGCCAGCAGCCTGCCGACGGCTCAATCCGAGCAGTACTTC
>.|.|TRBJ1-1|TRBV6-5
CASSRGVVRDTEAFF
TGTGCCAGCAGCCGAGGGGTTGTTAGGGACACTGAAGCTTTCTTT
>few|TRBD2|TRBJ2-7|TRBV5-4
CASSYGTSGAYEQYF
TGTGCCAGCAGCTACGGGACTAGCGGGGCCTACGAGCAGTACTTC
>once|TRBD1|TRBJ2-3|TRBV6-1
CASSLTGSDTQYF
TGTGCCAGCAGTCTGACAGGGTCGGATACGCAGTATTTT
>.|.|TRBJ1-4|TRBV28
CASSPLGGNNEKLFF
TGTGCCAGCAGTCCCCTCGGGGGGAATAATGAAAAACTGTTTTTT
>few|TRBD1|TRBJ2-3|TRBV7-2
CASSLGQGADTQYF
TGTGCCAGCAGCTTAGGACAGGGGGCAGATACGCAGTATTTT